A selection of T cell receptor beta chains follows, all from one sample in a study of blood T cell repertoires in COVID-19. TCRdb's copy holds only in-frame clones and misses some; the assay was immunoSEQ multiplex PCR. Of roughly 46,000 clones listed, around 87% are singletons. The specimen was PBMCs or T cells enriched from blood (not recorded which). The receptors here all came from a woman aged 50 to 60 who had recovered from COVID-19. Each CDR3 is given with its conserved first and last residue. A D gene is named only where the DNA matches it firmly. Size is omitted from some rows. Given values are once, few, many or a class for expanded clones.

v_gene: TRBV28; d_gene: -; abundance: -; j_gene: TRBJ2-3; CDR3nt: TGTGCCAGCAGAACCTCGGTTGGAGAGCAGTATTTT; CDR3aa: CASRTSVGEQYF
v_gene: TRBV4-1; d_gene: -; abundance: -; j_gene: TRBJ2-3; CDR3nt: TGCGCCAGCAGACACCTAACAGGGCCAGATACGCAGTATTTT; CDR3aa: CASRHLTGPDTQYF
v_gene: TRBV19; d_gene: -; abundance: -; j_gene: TRBJ1-2; CDR3nt: TGTGCCAGTAGTATGCAGGAGGTGCGGTATGGCTACACCTTC; CDR3aa: CASSMQEVRYGYTF
v_gene: TRBV7-8; d_gene: -; abundance: -; j_gene: TRBJ1-1; CDR3nt: TGTGCCAGCAGCCCGGGGGGGGGAGCTTTCTTT; CDR3aa: CASSPGGGAFF
v_gene: TRBV7-2; d_gene: TRBD1; abundance: -; j_gene: TRBJ2-5; CDR3nt: TGTGCCAGCAGCTTAGCCGGGTCGGGCAGGGGGCGCGGAGAGACCCAGTACTTC; CDR3aa: CASSLAGSGRGRGETQYF
v_gene: TRBV28; d_gene: -; abundance: -; j_gene: TRBJ2-7; CDR3nt: TGTGCCAGCAACCCCAAAGGGACACCTCCCTACGAGCAGTACTTC; CDR3aa: CASNPKGTPPYEQYF
v_gene: TRBV5-1; d_gene: TRBD2; abundance: -; j_gene: TRBJ2-5; CDR3nt: TGCGCCAGCAGCCCGCGAGCGGGGGGCCAAGAGACCCAGTACTTC; CDR3aa: CASSPRAGGQETQYF
v_gene: TRBV7-2; d_gene: -; abundance: -; j_gene: TRBJ2-3; CDR3nt: TGTGCCAGCAGCTTTTACAGGGAAACCCCAGATACGCAGTATTTT; CDR3aa: CASSFYRETPDTQYF
v_gene: TRBV5-6; d_gene: TRBD1; abundance: once; j_gene: TRBJ2-7; CDR3nt: TGTGCCAGCAGCCACACCGACAGGGTTTACGAGCAGTACTTC; CDR3aa: CASSHTDRVYEQYF
v_gene: TRBV19; d_gene: TRBD1; abundance: -; j_gene: TRBJ2-4; CDR3nt: TGTGCCAGTAGTAGAGGACAGGGGGCAGGTAGAAACATTCAGTACTTC; CDR3aa: CASSRGQGAGRNIQYF
v_gene: TRBV11-3; d_gene: -; abundance: -; j_gene: TRBJ2-2; CDR3nt: TGTGCCAGCAGCGAGGGACATCTGAACACCGGGGAGCTGTTTTTT; CDR3aa: CASSEGHLNTGELFF
v_gene: TRBV6-5; d_gene: -; abundance: -; j_gene: TRBJ1-6; CDR3nt: TGTGCCAGCAGTTACTATCGCTCCTATAATTCACCCCTCCACTTT; CDR3aa: CASSYYRSYNSPLHF
v_gene: TRBV18; d_gene: -; abundance: -; j_gene: TRBJ1-1; CDR3nt: TGTGCCAGCTCACCAAGGACAGACACTGAAGCTTTCTTT; CDR3aa: CASSPRTDTEAFF
v_gene: TRBV6-2/TRBV6-3; d_gene: -; abundance: -; j_gene: TRBJ2-7; CDR3nt: TGTGCCAGCAGTACGGGGGACTGGTTAAACTACGAGCAGTACTTC; CDR3aa: CASSTGDWLNYEQYF
v_gene: TRBV29-1; d_gene: TRBD1; abundance: -; j_gene: TRBJ2-2; CDR3nt: TGCAGCGCCGCTTTGGGACAGCACACCGGGGAGCTGTTTTTT; CDR3aa: CSAALGQHTGELFF
v_gene: TRBV19; d_gene: TRBD2; abundance: -; j_gene: TRBJ2-3; CDR3nt: TGTGCCAGTAGTATAGATTGGTCCCGACTAGCGGGAGGTTTAGATACGCAGTATTTT; CDR3aa: CASSIDWSRLAGGLDTQYF
v_gene: TRBV27; d_gene: -; abundance: -; j_gene: TRBJ1-6; CDR3nt: TGTGCCAGCAGTGGATCGGGGATAAATTCACCCCTCCACTTT; CDR3aa: CASSGSGINSPLHF
v_gene: TRBV19; d_gene: TRBD1; abundance: -; j_gene: TRBJ2-7; CDR3nt: TGTGCCAGTAGTGACAGGGGGGGGATCTACGAGCAGTACTTC; CDR3aa: CASSDRGGIYEQYF
v_gene: TRBV7-6; d_gene: -; abundance: -; j_gene: TRBJ2-7; CDR3nt: TGTGCCAGCAGCTTAGATACGGGAGTTCCCTACGAGCAGTACTTC; CDR3aa: CASSLDTGVPYEQYF
v_gene: TRBV9; d_gene: TRBD1; abundance: -; j_gene: TRBJ2-3; CDR3nt: TGTGCCAGCAGCTTTATACCGGGACAGGGAACAGATACGCAGTATTTT; CDR3aa: CASSFIPGQGTDTQYF
v_gene: TRBV6-6; d_gene: -; abundance: -; j_gene: TRBJ1-2; CDR3nt: TGTGCCAGCAGCTATTATACCTCCATTCGGGACTATGGCTACACCTTC; CDR3aa: CASSYYTSIRDYGYTF
v_gene: TRBV28; d_gene: TRBD1; abundance: -; j_gene: TRBJ1-2; CDR3nt: TGTGCCAGCACAACCCACGACAGGGATGGCGGCTACACCTTC; CDR3aa: CASTTHDRDGGYTF
v_gene: TRBV5-1; d_gene: TRBD1; abundance: -; j_gene: TRBJ2-5; CDR3nt: TGCGCCAGCAGCTTGGCAGGGGGCGAGACCCAGTACTTC; CDR3aa: CASSLAGGETQYF
v_gene: TRBV7-6; d_gene: TRBD2; abundance: -; j_gene: TRBJ2-3; CDR3nt: TGTGCCAGCAGCCTAAGGACTAGCGGGGCTAGCACAGATACGCAGTATTTT; CDR3aa: CASSLRTSGASTDTQYF
v_gene: TRBV5-1; d_gene: -; abundance: -; j_gene: TRBJ2-7; CDR3nt: TGCGCCAGCAGCTCGACTAGGCCGACCTACGAGCAGTACTTC; CDR3aa: CASSSTRPTYEQYF
v_gene: TRBV5-1; d_gene: -; abundance: once; j_gene: TRBJ1-6; CDR3nt: TGCGCCAGCAAGCAGGACTATAATTCACCCCTCCACTTT; CDR3aa: CASKQDYNSPLHF
v_gene: TRBV2; d_gene: TRBD2; abundance: -; j_gene: TRBJ2-1; CDR3nt: TGTGCCAGCAGACGCAGGGAGGGGTCCTACAATGAGCAGTTCTTC; CDR3aa: CASRRREGSYNEQFF
v_gene: TRBV18; d_gene: TRBD2; abundance: -; j_gene: TRBJ2-3; CDR3nt: TGTGCCAGCTCCCCGGTAGCGGGAGGGCCAACAGATACGCAGTATTTT; CDR3aa: CASSPVAGGPTDTQYF
v_gene: TRBV23-1; d_gene: -; abundance: -; j_gene: TRBJ2-7; CDR3nt: TGCGCCAGCTCAACAGGTCCTAACTACGAGCAGTACTTC; CDR3aa: CASSTGPNYEQYF
v_gene: TRBV3-1/TRBV3-2; d_gene: TRBD1; abundance: -; j_gene: TRBJ1-3; CDR3nt: TGTGCCAGCAGCCTGCCGGGACAGGGCAAGAACACCATATATTTT; CDR3aa: CASSLPGQGKNTIYF
v_gene: TRBV6-5; d_gene: TRBD1; abundance: -; j_gene: TRBJ1-4; CDR3nt: TGTGCCAGCAGAGACAGGGGTAAAAATGAAAAACTGTTTTTT; CDR3aa: CASRDRGKNEKLFF
v_gene: TRBV7-2; d_gene: TRBD1; abundance: few; j_gene: TRBJ1-1; CDR3nt: TGTGCCAGCAGCAGACAGGGGAACACTGAAGCTTTCTTT; CDR3aa: CASSRQGNTEAFF
v_gene: TRBV6-1; d_gene: -; abundance: -; j_gene: TRBJ2-2; CDR3nt: TGTGCCAGCAGTGAACATTCCGGGGAGCTGTTTTTT; CDR3aa: CASSEHSGELFF
v_gene: TRBV7-9; d_gene: -; abundance: -; j_gene: TRBJ1-1; CDR3nt: TGTGCCAGCAGCAATCCTAGGGGCACTGAAGCTTTCTTT; CDR3aa: CASSNPRGTEAFF
v_gene: TRBV9; d_gene: TRBD1; abundance: -; j_gene: TRBJ1-6; CDR3nt: TGTGCCAGCAGCGTAGAAGGGGGCAATTCACCCCTCCACTTT; CDR3aa: CASSVEGGNSPLHF
v_gene: TRBV3-1/TRBV3-2; d_gene: -; abundance: few; j_gene: TRBJ1-1; CDR3nt: TGTGCCAGCAGCCAAGAAGGTGGAGGTTACACTGAAGCTTTCTTT; CDR3aa: CASSQEGGGYTEAFF
v_gene: TRBV6-6; d_gene: -; abundance: -; j_gene: TRBJ2-7; CDR3nt: TGTGCCAGCAGTTACCCGGGGATCTTGTACGAGCAGTACTTC; CDR3aa: CASSYPGILYEQYF
v_gene: TRBV19; d_gene: TRBD1; abundance: few; j_gene: TRBJ1-2; CDR3nt: TGTGCCAGTACTAGGACAGGCAACCAGAACTATGGCTACACCTTC; CDR3aa: CASTRTGNQNYGYTF
v_gene: TRBV27; d_gene: TRBD1; abundance: -; j_gene: TRBJ2-3; CDR3nt: TGTGCCAGCAGGCACCAGGGGGTAAGCGCAGATACGCAGTATTTT; CDR3aa: CASRHQGVSADTQYF